Listed below are T cell receptor beta chains from one sample, sequenced in a study of Ad26.COV2.S vaccination and SARS-CoV-2 variants. Generated by immunoSEQ multiplex PCR, the TCRdb table keeps only in-frame clones and is missing some. Of roughly 320,000 clones listed, more than 70% were seen once; the top ten hold under 2%. Source: peripheral blood, taken in a trial of Ad26.COV2.S vaccine versus placebo. The receptors shown here come from a person between 18 and 65 years old who received the Ad26.COV2.S COVID-19 vaccine or a placebo. Both conserved end residues are part of each CDR3. The D gene is left open where the match is weak. Rows may omit the clone size; those that give it use once, few, many or a size class.

v_call: TRBV2; clone_size: -; d_call: -; j_call: TRBJ2-7; cdr3_aa: CASSVDPDSYEQYF; cdr3_nt: TGTGCCAGCAGTGTGGATCCAGATTCCTACGAGCAGTACTTC
v_call: TRBV5-1; clone_size: -; d_call: TRBD2; j_call: TRBJ2-7; cdr3_aa: CASSSTSGSTYEQYF; cdr3_nt: TGCGCCAGCAGCTCGACTAGCGGTTCGACCTACGAGCAGTACTTC
v_call: TRBV2; clone_size: -; d_call: TRBD1; j_call: TRBJ2-1; cdr3_aa: CASRGTDVYNEQFF; cdr3_nt: TGTGCCAGCAGGGGGACAGATGTCTACAATGAGCAGTTCTTC
v_call: TRBV18; clone_size: -; d_call: -; j_call: TRBJ2-1; cdr3_aa: CASSPLQTSYNEQFF; cdr3_nt: TGTGCCAGCTCACCACTGCAGACCTCCTACAATGAGCAGTTCTTC
v_call: TRBV18; clone_size: -; d_call: -; j_call: TRBJ2-1; cdr3_aa: CASRLGAGSGEQFF; cdr3_nt: TGTGCCAGCCGACTCGGGGCGGGTTCGGGTGAGCAGTTCTTC
v_call: TRBV7-9; clone_size: -; d_call: TRBD1; j_call: TRBJ2-1; cdr3_aa: CASAGRGLEQFF; cdr3_nt: TGTGCCAGCGCCGGAAGGGGGCTTGAGCAGTTCTTC
v_call: TRBV28; clone_size: -; d_call: -; j_call: TRBJ2-5; cdr3_aa: CASSPPGRGAKETQYF; cdr3_nt: TGTGCCAGCAGTCCCCCCGGTCGTGGGGCAAAAGAGACCCAGTACTTC
v_call: TRBV18; clone_size: -; d_call: TRBD2; j_call: TRBJ2-1; cdr3_aa: CASSPTGGHNEQFF; cdr3_nt: TGTGCCAGCTCACCAACGGGGGGGCACAATGAGCAGTTCTTC
v_call: TRBV2; clone_size: few; d_call: -; j_call: TRBJ2-7; cdr3_aa: CATLYLQGYEQYF; cdr3_nt: TGTGCCACCCTCTACTTACAGGGCTACGAGCAGTACTTC
v_call: TRBV15; clone_size: -; d_call: -; j_call: TRBJ1-5; cdr3_aa: CATSSFFDGNQPQHF; cdr3_nt: TGTGCCACCAGCAGCTTTTTCGACGGCAATCAGCCCCAGCATTTT
v_call: TRBV30; clone_size: -; d_call: -; j_call: TRBJ1-1; cdr3_aa: CAWVQNQGHKQNTEAFF; cdr3_nt: TGTGCCTGGGTCCAAAATCAGGGCCACAAACAGAACACTGAAGCTTTCTTT
v_call: TRBV4-1; clone_size: -; d_call: TRBD1; j_call: TRBJ2-2; cdr3_aa: CASSLSRPGGGHTGELFF; cdr3_nt: TGCGCCAGCAGCCTTTCTCGTCCAGGGGGCGGACACACCGGGGAGCTGTTTTTT
v_call: TRBV10-3; clone_size: -; d_call: -; j_call: TRBJ2-5; cdr3_aa: CAASQGLQETQYF; cdr3_nt: TGTGCCGCCTCACAGGGTCTCCAAGAGACCCAGTACTTC
v_call: TRBV5-1; clone_size: -; d_call: -; j_call: TRBJ1-2; cdr3_aa: CASSFGDRDIPNYGYTF; cdr3_nt: TGCGCCAGCAGCTTCGGGGACCGGGACATCCCTAACTATGGCTACACCTTC
v_call: TRBV12-3/TRBV12-4; clone_size: -; d_call: -; j_call: TRBJ2-7; cdr3_aa: CASSAYYEQYF; cdr3_nt: TGTGCCAGCAGTGCCTACTACGAGCAGTACTTC
v_call: TRBV11-2; clone_size: -; d_call: TRBD1; j_call: TRBJ1-2; cdr3_aa: CASSLRQGYYGYTF; cdr3_nt: TGTGCCAGCAGCCTGCGACAGGGTTACTATGGCTACACCTTC
v_call: TRBV3-1/TRBV3-2; clone_size: -; d_call: TRBD2; j_call: TRBJ2-7; cdr3_aa: CASSQGTSGASYEQYF; cdr3_nt: TGTGCCAGCAGCCAAGGTACTAGCGGGGCCTCCTACGAGCAGTACTTC
v_call: TRBV29-1; clone_size: -; d_call: -; j_call: TRBJ1-3; cdr3_aa: CSVEGGAGNTIYF; cdr3_nt: TGCAGCGTTGAAGGGGGGGCTGGAAACACCATATATTTT
v_call: TRBV6-5; clone_size: once; d_call: TRBD2; j_call: TRBJ2-1; cdr3_aa: CASSYFGGGAGNEQFF; cdr3_nt: TGTGCCAGCAGTTATTTTGGCGGGGGGGCAGGCAATGAGCAGTTCTTC
v_call: TRBV4-1; clone_size: once; d_call: -; j_call: TRBJ2-2; cdr3_aa: CASSQDRLNTGELFF; cdr3_nt: TGCGCCAGCAGCCAAGATCGGTTGAACACCGGGGAGCTGTTTTTT
v_call: TRBV19; clone_size: -; d_call: -; j_call: TRBJ1-2; cdr3_aa: CASTPNQGTGGYTF; cdr3_nt: TGTGCCAGTACCCCCAATCAGGGTACGGGAGGCTACACCTTC
v_call: TRBV18; clone_size: -; d_call: -; j_call: TRBJ1-6; cdr3_aa: CASSPGIQAPPLHF; cdr3_nt: TGTGCCAGCTCACCCGGAATACAGGCACCACCCCTCCACTTT
v_call: TRBV18; clone_size: -; d_call: -; j_call: TRBJ1-4; cdr3_aa: CASSPGGHAEKLFF; cdr3_nt: TGTGCCAGCTCCCCGGGGGGACACGCTGAAAAACTGTTTTTT
v_call: TRBV18; clone_size: -; d_call: TRBD1; j_call: TRBJ1-1; cdr3_aa: CASSGTGLHTEAFF; cdr3_nt: TGTGCCAGCTCGGGGACAGGACTGCACACTGAAGCTTTCTTT
v_call: TRBV5-4; clone_size: few; d_call: -; j_call: TRBJ2-2; cdr3_aa: CASSPGGRGTGELFF; cdr3_nt: TGTGCCAGCAGCCCGGGTGGCAGGGGCACCGGGGAGCTGTTTTTT
v_call: TRBV5-5; clone_size: -; d_call: -; j_call: TRBJ1-2; cdr3_aa: CASSLGGGSGYGYTF; cdr3_nt: TGTGCCAGCAGCTTGGGAGGAGGGTCCGGATATGGCTACACCTTC
v_call: TRBV19; clone_size: -; d_call: -; j_call: TRBJ1-2; cdr3_aa: CASSIDGRRADGYTF; cdr3_nt: TGTGCCAGTAGTATAGATGGCAGGAGGGCGGATGGCTACACCTTC
v_call: TRBV27; clone_size: -; d_call: -; j_call: TRBJ2-3; cdr3_aa: CASSPHRLKTSTDTQYF; cdr3_nt: TGTGCCAGCAGTCCCCACCGTCTGAAGACTAGCACAGATACGCAGTATTTT
v_call: TRBV7-9; clone_size: -; d_call: -; j_call: TRBJ1-2; cdr3_aa: CASSSGTYYGYTF; cdr3_nt: TGTGCCAGCAGCTCCGGGACCTACTATGGCTACACCTTC
v_call: TRBV7-9; clone_size: -; d_call: -; j_call: TRBJ1-2; cdr3_aa: CASSLGGMDDGYTF; cdr3_nt: TGTGCCAGCAGCTTAGGGGGGATGGATGATGGCTACACCTTC
v_call: TRBV4-1; clone_size: -; d_call: -; j_call: TRBJ2-5; cdr3_aa: CASSQEGASVQTQYF; cdr3_nt: TGCGCCAGCAGCCAAGAGGGGGCTAGCGTTCAGACCCAGTACTTC
v_call: TRBV12-3/TRBV12-4; clone_size: -; d_call: -; j_call: TRBJ1-5; cdr3_aa: CASSLDSNQPQHF; cdr3_nt: TGTGCCAGCAGTTTAGATAGCAATCAGCCCCAGCATTTT
v_call: TRBV18; clone_size: -; d_call: -; j_call: TRBJ1-3; cdr3_aa: CASSATGGSGNTIYF; cdr3_nt: TGTGCCAGCTCAGCCACAGGCGGCTCTGGAAACACCATATATTTT
v_call: TRBV3-1/TRBV3-2; clone_size: few; d_call: -; j_call: TRBJ2-1; cdr3_aa: CASSQLGRGQFF; cdr3_nt: TGTGCCAGCAGCCAATTGGGACGGGGGCAGTTCTTC
v_call: TRBV7-2; clone_size: -; d_call: TRBD2; j_call: TRBJ2-1; cdr3_aa: CASTGLAGAHNEQFF; cdr3_nt: TGTGCCAGCACCGGGTTAGCGGGGGCTCACAATGAGCAGTTCTTC
v_call: TRBV6-4; clone_size: many; d_call: -; j_call: TRBJ1-6; cdr3_aa: CASSDVGGESPLHF; cdr3_nt: TGTGCCAGCAGTGACGTCGGGGGCGAATCACCCCTCCACTTT
v_call: TRBV6-4; clone_size: -; d_call: -; j_call: TRBJ2-3; cdr3_aa: CASSEGRDSDTQYF; cdr3_nt: TGTGCCAGCAGTGAGGGACGGGACTCAGATACGCAGTATTTT
v_call: TRBV5-1; clone_size: -; d_call: -; j_call: TRBJ1-4; cdr3_aa: CASSLGSATNEKLFF; cdr3_nt: TGCGCCAGCAGCTTGGGCTCAGCAACTAATGAAAAACTGTTTTTT
v_call: TRBV5-4; clone_size: -; d_call: -; j_call: TRBJ2-2; cdr3_aa: CASSSQEYTGELFF; cdr3_nt: TGTGCCAGCAGCTCCCAGGAGTACACCGGGGAGCTGTTTTTT